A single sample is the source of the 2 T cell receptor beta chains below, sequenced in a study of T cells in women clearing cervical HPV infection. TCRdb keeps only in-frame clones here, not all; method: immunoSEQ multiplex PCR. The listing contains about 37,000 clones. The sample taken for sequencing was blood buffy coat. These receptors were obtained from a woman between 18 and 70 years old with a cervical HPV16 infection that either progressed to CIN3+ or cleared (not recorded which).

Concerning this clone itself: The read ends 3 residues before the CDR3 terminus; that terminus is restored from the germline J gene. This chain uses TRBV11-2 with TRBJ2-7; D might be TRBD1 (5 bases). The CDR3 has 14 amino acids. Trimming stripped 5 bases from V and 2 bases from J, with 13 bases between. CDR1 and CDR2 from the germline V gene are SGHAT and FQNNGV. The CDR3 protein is CASSRDSAAYEQYF. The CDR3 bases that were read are TGTGCCAGCAGCCGAGACAGTGCCGCCTACGAG.

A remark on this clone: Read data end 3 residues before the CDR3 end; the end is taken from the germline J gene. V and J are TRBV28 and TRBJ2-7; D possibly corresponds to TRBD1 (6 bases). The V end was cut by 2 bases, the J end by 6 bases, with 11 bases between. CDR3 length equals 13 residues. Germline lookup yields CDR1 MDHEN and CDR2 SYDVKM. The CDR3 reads CASSLQGNGEQYF. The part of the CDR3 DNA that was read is TGTGCCAGCAGTTTACAGGGGAATGGCGAG.